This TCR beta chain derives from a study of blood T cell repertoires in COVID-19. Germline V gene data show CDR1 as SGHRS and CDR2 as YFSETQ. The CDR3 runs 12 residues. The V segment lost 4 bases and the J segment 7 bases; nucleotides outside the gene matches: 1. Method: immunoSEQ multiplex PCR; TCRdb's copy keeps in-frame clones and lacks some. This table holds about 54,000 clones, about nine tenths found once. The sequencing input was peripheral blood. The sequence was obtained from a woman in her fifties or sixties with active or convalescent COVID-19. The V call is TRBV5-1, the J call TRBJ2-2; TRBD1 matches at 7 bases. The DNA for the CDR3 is TGCGCCAGCAGCCAGGGGGTCGGGGAGCTGTTTTTT. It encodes CASSQGVGELFF.